This entry concerns a single TCR beta chain. What it binds is not known. This specimen comes from a study of cytomegalovirus exposure and HLA in healthy donors. Study-wide background: HLA-typed donors were the source of about 85 million unique TCRs, which an early data release held.

Both 60 Vbeta primers and 13 Jbeta primers went into the PCR. Profiled with immunoSEQ multiplex PCR; TCRdb holds only in-frame clones, not every one. The profile shows 95,000 to 100,000 clones, 76% of them singletons. Regarding the study as a whole: Prediction of most subjects' HLA-A and HLA-B alleles by TCR beta sequences was reportedly accurate. A list of around 150 TCR beta chains associated with cytomegalovirus was given.

This clonotype originated in a man aged 35 to 55 in good health and CMV-seronegative. Sequences were obtained from PBMCs.

The CDR3 DNA reads TGCGCCAGCAGCGACCGACTAGCGGGGGCCCAAGAGACCCAGTACTTC. It yields the protein CASSDRLAGAQETQYF. The genes are TRBV4-1 and TRBJ2-5; 12 nucleotides agree with TRBD2. The CDR3 extends over 16 amino acids. Germline V gene data show CDR1 as MGHRA and CDR2 as YSYEKL. V lost 5 bases and J lost 1; bases outside the gene matches: 5.